This TCR beta chain was identified during a study of T cell responses to AZD1222 COVID-19 vaccine. General study results and limits: The reported proportion of spike-specific TCRs targeting unmutated variant regions was nearly half. Breadth and depth of Spike-specific TCRs rose after two AZD1222 doses. Repertoire collection took place solely once the T cell response had peaked. Among AZD1222 vaccinees, only five to seven were seropositive at baseline.

This table comes from immunoSEQ multiplex PCR, and its TCRdb copy is limited to in-frame clones, with some not included. Here the sample spans roughly 93,000 clones, 75% to 90% being singletons. Comment on this clone: Its antigen is still unknown.

Germline V gives CDR1 KGHDR, CDR2 SFDVKD. V was pared by 5 bases and J by 0 bases, with 7 bases between. CDR3 length equals 15 residues. This chain connects TRBV24-1 to TRBJ2-6, with D hard to call. This clonotype was obtained from an adult in good health. Sequenced here: peripheral blood, sampled on day 0 of AZD1222 vaccination. The CDR3 region is CATSVFASGANVLTF. The CDR3 DNA reads TGTGCCACCAGTGTTTTTGCCTCTGGGGCCAACGTCCTGACTTTC.